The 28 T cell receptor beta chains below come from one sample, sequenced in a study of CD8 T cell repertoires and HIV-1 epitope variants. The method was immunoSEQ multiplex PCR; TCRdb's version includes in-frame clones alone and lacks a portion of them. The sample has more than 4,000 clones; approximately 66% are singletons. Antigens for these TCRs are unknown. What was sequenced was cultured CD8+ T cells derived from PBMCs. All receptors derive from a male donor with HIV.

In DNA form, the CDR3 reads TGTGCCAGCAGCCCTTCCAACACTGAAGCTTTCTTT. Encoded protein: CASSPSNTEAFF. The chain combines TRBV5-6 with TRBJ1-1; D is unresolved. Germline CDR1 reads SGHDT; CDR2 reads YYEEEE. Trimming pared 4 bases from V and 2 bases from J, leaving 6 bases between. This CDR3 has 12 amino acids.

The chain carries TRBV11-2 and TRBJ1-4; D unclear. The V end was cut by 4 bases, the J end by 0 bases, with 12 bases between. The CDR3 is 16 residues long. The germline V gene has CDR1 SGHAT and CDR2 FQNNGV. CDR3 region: CASSSTDGATNEKLFF. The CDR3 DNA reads TGTGCCAGCAGCTCAACGGACGGAGCAACTAATGAAAAACTGTTTTTT.

The CDR3 reads CASSWGSVEQFF. CDR3 DNA sequence: TGTGCCAGCAGTTGGGGTAGTGTTGAGCAGTTCTTC. The chain recombines TRBV28 with TRBJ2-1; D unclear. CDR3 length: 12 residues. Trimming cost V 4 bases and J 9 bases, with 10 bases left between them. Germline V gene data show CDR1 as MDHEN and CDR2 as SYDVKM.

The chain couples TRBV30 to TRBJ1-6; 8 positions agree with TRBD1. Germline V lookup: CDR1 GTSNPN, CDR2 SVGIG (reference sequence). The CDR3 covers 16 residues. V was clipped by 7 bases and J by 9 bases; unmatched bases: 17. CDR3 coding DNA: TGTGCCTCCCGGCCCGGGACAGGCGTCCAGGGTTCACCCCTCCACTTT. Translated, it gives CASRPGTGVQGSPLHF.

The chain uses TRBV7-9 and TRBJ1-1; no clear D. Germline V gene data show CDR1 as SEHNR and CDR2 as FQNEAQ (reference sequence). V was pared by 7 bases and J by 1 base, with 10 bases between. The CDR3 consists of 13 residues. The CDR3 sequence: CASTAEANTEAFF. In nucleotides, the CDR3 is TGTGCCAGCACCGCGGAGGCGAACACTGAAGCTTTCTTT.

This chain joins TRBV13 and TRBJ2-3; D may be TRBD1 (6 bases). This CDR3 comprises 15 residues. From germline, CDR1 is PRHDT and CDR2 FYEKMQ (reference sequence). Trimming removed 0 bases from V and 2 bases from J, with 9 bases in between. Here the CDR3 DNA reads TGTGCCAGCAGCTTAGGGGGGGCCGCCACAGATACGCAGTATTTT. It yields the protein CASSLGGAATDTQYF.

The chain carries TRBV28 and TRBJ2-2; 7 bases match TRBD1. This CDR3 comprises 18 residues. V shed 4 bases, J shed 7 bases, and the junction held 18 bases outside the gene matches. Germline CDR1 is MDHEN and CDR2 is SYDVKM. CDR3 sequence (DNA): TGTGCCAGCAGTTATCGTGTTGAGGGACAGCTATTACACGGGGAGCTGTTTTTT. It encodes CASSYRVEGQLLHGELFF.

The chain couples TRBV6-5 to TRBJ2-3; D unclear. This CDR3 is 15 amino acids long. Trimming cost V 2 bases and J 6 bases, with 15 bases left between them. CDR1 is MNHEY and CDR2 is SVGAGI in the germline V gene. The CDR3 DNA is TGTGCCAGCAGTTACCGTCGTCAGTTGGGGGATACGCAGTATTTT. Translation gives CASSYRRQLGDTQYF.

CDR3 sequence: CASSLGAYNEQFF. In nucleotides, the CDR3 is TGTGCCAGCAGCCTGGGAGCCTACAATGAGCAGTTCTTC. The chain couples TRBV5-6 to TRBJ2-1; D is possibly TRBD2 (5 bases). Germline loops: CDR1 SGHDT, CDR2 YYEEEE. The CDR3 extends over 13 amino acids. Trimming shortened V by 4 bases and J by 2 bases, and 7 bases separated the two germline ends. Full variable domain (remainder filled in from reference TRBV5-6 and TRBJ2-1): DAGVTQSPTHLIKTRGQQVTLRCSPKSGHDTVSWYQQALGQGPQFIFQYYEEEERQRGNFPDRFSGHQFPNYSSELNVNALLLGDSALYLCASSLGAYNEQFFGPGTRLTVL.

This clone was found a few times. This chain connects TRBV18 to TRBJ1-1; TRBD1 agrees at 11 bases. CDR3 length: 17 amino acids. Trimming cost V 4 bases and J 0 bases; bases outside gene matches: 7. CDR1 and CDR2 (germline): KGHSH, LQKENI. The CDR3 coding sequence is TGTGCCAGCTCACGGGACAGGGGGTTACGGGTGAACACTGAAGCTTTCTTT. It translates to CASSRDRGLRVNTEAFF.

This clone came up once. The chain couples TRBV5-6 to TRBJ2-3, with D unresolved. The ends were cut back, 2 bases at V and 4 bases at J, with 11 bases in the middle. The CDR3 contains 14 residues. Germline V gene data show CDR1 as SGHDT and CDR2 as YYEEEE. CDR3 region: CASSFRRVSDTQYF. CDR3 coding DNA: TGTGCCAGCAGCTTCAGAAGGGTATCAGATACGCAGTATTTT.

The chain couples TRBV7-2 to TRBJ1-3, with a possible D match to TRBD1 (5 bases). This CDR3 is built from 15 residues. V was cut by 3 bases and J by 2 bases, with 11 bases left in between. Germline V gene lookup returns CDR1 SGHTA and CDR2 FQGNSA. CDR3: CASSLTRGAGNTIYF. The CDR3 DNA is TGTGCCAGCAGCTTGACTCGGGGGGCTGGAAACACCATATATTTT.

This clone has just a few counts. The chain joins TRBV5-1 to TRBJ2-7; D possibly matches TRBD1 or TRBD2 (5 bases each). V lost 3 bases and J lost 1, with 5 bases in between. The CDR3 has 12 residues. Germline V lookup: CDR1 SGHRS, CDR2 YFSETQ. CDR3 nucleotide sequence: TGCGCCAGCAGCTGGGGGTCCTACGAGCAGTACTTC. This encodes CASSWGSYEQYF.

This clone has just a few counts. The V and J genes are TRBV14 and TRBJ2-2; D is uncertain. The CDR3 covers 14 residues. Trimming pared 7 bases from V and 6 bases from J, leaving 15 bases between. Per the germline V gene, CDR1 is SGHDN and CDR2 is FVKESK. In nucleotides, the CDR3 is TGTGCCAGCAAATCAGAAGGGATCTCCGGGGAGCTGTTTTTT. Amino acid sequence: CASKSEGISGELFF.

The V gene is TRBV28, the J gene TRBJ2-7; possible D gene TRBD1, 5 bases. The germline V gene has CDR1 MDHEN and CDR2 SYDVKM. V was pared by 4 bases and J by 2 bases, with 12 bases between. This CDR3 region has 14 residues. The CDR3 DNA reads TGTGCCAGCAGTTCACCGACAGAAGCCTACGAGCAGTACTTC. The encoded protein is CASSSPTEAYEQYF. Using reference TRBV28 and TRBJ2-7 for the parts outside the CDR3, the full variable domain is DVKVTQSSRYLVKRTGEKVFLECVQDMDHENMFWYRQDPGLGLRLIYFSYDVKMKEKGDIPEGYSVSREKKERFSLILESASTNQTSMYLCASSSPTEAYEQYFGPGTRLTVT.

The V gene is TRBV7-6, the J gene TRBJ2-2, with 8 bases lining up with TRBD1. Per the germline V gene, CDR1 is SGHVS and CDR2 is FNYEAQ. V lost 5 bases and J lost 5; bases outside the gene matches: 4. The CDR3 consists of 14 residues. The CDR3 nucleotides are TGTGCCAGCAGCCCGAGGACAGGGACCGGGGAGCTGTTTTTT. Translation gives CASSPRTGTGELFF.

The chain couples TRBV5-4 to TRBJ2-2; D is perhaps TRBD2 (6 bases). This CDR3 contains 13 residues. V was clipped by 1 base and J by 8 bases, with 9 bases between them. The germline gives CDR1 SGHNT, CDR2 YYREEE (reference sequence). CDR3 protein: CASSLLGGGELFF. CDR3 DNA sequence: TGTGCCAGCAGCTTGTTAGGAGGGGGGGAGCTGTTTTTT.

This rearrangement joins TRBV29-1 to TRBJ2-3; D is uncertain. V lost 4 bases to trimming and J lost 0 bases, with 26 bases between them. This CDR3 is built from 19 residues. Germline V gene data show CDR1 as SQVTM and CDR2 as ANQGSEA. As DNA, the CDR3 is TGCAGCGTTGTTCTGTTCGCCCCCCCCTCCCTTTCTAGCACAGATACGCAGTATTTT. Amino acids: CSVVLFAPPSLSSTDTQYF.

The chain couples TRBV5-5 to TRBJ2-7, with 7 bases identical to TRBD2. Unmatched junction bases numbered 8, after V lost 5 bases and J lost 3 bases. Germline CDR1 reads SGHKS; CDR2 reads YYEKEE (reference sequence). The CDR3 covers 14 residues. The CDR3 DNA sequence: TGTGCCAGCAGTCCAGCGGGATTCATCTACGAGCAGTACTTC. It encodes CASSPAGFIYEQYF.

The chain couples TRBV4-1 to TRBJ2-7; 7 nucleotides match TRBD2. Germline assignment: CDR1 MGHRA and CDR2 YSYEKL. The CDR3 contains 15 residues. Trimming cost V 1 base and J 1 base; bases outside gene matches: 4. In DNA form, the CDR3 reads TGCGCCAGCAGCCAAGGAGCGGGGAGTTCCTACGAGCAGTACTTC. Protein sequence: CASSQGAGSSYEQYF.

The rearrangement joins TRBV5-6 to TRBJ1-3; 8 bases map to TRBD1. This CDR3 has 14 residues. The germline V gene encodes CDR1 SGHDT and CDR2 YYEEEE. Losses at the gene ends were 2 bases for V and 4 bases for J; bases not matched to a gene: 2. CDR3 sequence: CASSFGTGGNTIYF. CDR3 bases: TGTGCCAGCAGCTTCGGGACAGGAGGAAACACCATATATTTT.

CDR3: CATSSRILDGYTF. The CDR3 DNA follows: TGTGCCACCAGCAGTCGGATCCTGGATGGCTACACCTTC. The chain employs TRBV15 and TRBJ1-2, with no clear D. The CDR3 extends over 13 amino acids. V dropped 3 bases and J dropped 6 bases, with 11 bases sitting between them. Germline CDR1 and CDR2: LNHNV and YYDKDF (reference sequence).

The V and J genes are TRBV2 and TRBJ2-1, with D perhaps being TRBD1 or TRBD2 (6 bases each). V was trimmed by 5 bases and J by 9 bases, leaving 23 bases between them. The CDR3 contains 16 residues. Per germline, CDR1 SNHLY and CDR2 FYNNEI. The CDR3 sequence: CASSSPGLQQGGEQFF. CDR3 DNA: TGTGCCAGCAGTTCTCCGGGACTTCAACAAGGGGGTGAGCAGTTCTTC.

The DNA of the CDR3 is TGCGCCAGCAGCCAAGATCCCCTAGCGGGGTCCACAGATACGCAGTATTTT. Translation gives CASSQDPLAGSTDTQYF. The rearrangement links TRBV4-1 to TRBJ2-3; 9 bases are a match to TRBD2. This CDR3 contains 17 residues. The trim removed 0 bases at V and 2 bases at J, leaving 6 bases unmatched. Germline lookup yields CDR1 MGHRA and CDR2 YSYEKL.

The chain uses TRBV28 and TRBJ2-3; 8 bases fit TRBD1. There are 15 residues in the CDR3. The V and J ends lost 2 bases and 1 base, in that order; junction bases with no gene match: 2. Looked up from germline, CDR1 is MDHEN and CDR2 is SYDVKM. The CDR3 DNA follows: TGTGCCAGCAGTTTAGACAGGGGCGGCACAGATACGCAGTATTTT. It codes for CASSLDRGGTDTQYF.

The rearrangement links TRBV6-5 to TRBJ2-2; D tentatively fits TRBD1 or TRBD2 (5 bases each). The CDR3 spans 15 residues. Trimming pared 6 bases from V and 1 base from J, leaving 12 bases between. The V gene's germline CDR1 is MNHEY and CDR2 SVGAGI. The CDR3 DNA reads TGTGCCAGCAGGGGGAGACAGAAGAACACCGGGGAGCTGTTTTTT. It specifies CASRGRQKNTGELFF.

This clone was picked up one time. The CDR3 spells CASSSQGTSSYEQYF. In DNA, the CDR3 is TGTGCCAGCAGTTCTCAGGGGACCAGCTCCTACGAGCAGTACTTC. V usage is TRBV27 and J usage is TRBJ2-7; possible D gene TRBD1, 6 bases. Germline assignment: CDR1 MNHEY and CDR2 SMNVEV (reference sequence). V was clipped by 4 bases and J by 0 bases, with 13 bases between them. The CDR3 is made up of 15 amino acids.

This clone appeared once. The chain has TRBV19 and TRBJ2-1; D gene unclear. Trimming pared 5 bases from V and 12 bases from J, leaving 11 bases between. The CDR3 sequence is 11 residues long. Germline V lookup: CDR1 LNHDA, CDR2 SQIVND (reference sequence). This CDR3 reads CASSANSGQFF. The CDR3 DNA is TGTGCCAGTAGTGCGAACTCGGGGCAGTTCTTC.